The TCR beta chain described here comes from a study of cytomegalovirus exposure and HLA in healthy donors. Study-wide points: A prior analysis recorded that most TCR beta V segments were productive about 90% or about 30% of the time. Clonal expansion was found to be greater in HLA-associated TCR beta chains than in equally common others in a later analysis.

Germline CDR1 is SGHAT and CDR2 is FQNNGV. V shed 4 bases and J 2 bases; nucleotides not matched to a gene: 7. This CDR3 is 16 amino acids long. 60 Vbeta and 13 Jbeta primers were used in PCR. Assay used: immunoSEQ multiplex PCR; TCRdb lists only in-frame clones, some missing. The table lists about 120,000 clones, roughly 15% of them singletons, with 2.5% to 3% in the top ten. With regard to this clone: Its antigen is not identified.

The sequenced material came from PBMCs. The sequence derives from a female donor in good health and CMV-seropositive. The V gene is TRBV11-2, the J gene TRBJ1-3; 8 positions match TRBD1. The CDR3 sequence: CASSWWTGRTGNTIYF. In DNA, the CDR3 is TGTGCCAGCAGCTGGTGGACAGGGAGGACTGGAAACACCATATATTTT.